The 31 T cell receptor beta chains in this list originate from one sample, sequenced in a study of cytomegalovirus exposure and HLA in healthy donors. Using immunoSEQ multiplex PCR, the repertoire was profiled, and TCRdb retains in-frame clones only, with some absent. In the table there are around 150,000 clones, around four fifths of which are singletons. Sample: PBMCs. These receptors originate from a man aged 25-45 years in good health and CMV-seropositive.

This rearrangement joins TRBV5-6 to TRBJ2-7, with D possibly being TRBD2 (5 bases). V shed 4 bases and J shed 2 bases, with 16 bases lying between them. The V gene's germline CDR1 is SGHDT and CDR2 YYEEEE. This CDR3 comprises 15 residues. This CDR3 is CASSGAGKIAYEQYF. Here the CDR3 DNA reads TGTGCCAGCAGCGGTGCCGGGAAAATCGCCTACGAGCAGTACTTC.

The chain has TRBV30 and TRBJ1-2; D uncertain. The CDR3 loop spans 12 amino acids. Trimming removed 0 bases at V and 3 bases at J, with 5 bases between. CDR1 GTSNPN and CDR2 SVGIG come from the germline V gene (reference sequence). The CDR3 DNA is TGTGCCTGGAGTGTCCCCGACTATGGCTACACCTTC. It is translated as CAWSVPDYGYTF.

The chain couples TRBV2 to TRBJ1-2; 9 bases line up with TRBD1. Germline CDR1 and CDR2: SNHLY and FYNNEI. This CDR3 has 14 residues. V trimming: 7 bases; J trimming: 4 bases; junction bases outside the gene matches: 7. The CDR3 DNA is TGTGCCAGCACTACACAGGGGGCGGGCTATGGCTACACCTTC. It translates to CASTTQGAGYGYTF.

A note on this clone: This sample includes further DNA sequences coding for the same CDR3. The CDR3 loop is CASSYSTPTYEQYF. The CDR3 coding sequence is TGTGCCAGCAGTTACTCGACACCTACCTACGAGCAGTACTTC. The V call is TRBV6-5, the J call TRBJ2-7; D remains ambiguous. V lost 0 bases to trimming and J lost 2 bases, with 8 bases between them. In germline, CDR1 is MNHEY, CDR2 SVGAGI. The CDR3 loop spans 14 amino acids.

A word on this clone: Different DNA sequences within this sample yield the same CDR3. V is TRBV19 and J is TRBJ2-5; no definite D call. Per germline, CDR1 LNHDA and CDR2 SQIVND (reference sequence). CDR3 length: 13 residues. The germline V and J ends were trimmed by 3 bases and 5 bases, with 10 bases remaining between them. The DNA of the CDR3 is TGTGCCAGTAGTATTCAAGGAGTCGAGACCCAGTACTTC. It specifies CASSIQGVETQYF.

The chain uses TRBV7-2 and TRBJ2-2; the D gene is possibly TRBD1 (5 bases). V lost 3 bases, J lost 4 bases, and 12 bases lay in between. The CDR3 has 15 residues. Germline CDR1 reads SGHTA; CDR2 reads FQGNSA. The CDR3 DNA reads TGTGCCAGCAGCTTCCAGAGTGGGGCCACCGGGGAGCTGTTTTTT. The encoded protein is CASSFQSGATGELFF.

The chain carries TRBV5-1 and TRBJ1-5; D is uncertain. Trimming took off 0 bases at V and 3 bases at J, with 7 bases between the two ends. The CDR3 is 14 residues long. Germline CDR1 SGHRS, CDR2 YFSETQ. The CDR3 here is CASSLAGSNQPQHF. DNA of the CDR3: TGCGCCAGCAGCTTGGCAGGTTCCAATCAGCCCCAGCATTTT.

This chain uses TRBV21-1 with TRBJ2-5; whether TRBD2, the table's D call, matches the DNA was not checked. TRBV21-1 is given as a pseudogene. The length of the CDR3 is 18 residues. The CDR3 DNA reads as TGTGCCAGCAGGAAACAGTCTAGCGGGGGATTTTACCAAGAGACCCAGTACTTC. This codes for CASRKQSSGGFYQETQYF.

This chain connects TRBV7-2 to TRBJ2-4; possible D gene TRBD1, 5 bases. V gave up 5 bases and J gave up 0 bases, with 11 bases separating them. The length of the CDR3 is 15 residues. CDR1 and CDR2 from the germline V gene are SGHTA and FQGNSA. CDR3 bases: TGTGCCAGCAGCAAAGGACAACTAGCCAAAAACATTCAGTACTTC. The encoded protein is CASSKGQLAKNIQYF. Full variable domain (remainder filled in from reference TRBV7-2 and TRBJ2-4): GAGVSQSPSNKVTEKGKDVELRCDPISGHTALYWYRQSLGQGLEFLIYFQGNSAPDKSGLPSDRFSAERTGGSVSTLTIQRTQQEDSAVYLCASSKGQLAKNIQYFGAGTRLSVL.

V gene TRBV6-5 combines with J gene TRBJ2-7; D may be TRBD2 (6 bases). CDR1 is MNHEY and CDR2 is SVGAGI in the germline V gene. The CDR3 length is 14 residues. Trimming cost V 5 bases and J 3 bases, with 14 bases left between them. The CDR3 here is CASSPSWDFYEQYF. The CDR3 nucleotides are TGTGCCAGCAGTCCGTCCTGGGACTTCTACGAGCAGTACTTC.

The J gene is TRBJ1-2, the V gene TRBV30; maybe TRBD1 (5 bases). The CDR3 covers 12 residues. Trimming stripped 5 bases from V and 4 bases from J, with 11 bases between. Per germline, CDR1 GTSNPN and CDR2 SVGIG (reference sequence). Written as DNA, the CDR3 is TGTGCCTGGCGGCGGGGCCCCTATGGCTACACCTTC. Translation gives CAWRRGPYGYTF.

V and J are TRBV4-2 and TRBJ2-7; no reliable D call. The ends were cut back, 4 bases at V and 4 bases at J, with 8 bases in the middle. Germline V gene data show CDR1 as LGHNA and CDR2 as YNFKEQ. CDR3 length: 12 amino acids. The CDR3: CASSPDGYEQYF. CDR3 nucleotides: TGTGCCAGCAGCCCAGACGGTTACGAGCAGTACTTC.

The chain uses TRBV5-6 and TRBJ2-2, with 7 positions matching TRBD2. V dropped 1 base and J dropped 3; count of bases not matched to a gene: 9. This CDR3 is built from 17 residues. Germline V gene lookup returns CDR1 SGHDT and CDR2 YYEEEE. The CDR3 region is CASSLSWGGVDTGELFF. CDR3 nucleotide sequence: TGTGCCAGCAGCTTGTCCTGGGGAGGGGTGGACACCGGGGAGCTGTTTTTT.

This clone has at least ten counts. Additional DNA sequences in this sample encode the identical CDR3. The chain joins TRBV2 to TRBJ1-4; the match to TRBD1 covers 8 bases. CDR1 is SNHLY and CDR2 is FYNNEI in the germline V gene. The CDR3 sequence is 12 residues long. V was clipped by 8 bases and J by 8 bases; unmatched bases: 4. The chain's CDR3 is CASQGAGEKLFF. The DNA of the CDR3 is TGTGCCAGCCAGGGGGCGGGGGAAAAACTGTTTTTT.

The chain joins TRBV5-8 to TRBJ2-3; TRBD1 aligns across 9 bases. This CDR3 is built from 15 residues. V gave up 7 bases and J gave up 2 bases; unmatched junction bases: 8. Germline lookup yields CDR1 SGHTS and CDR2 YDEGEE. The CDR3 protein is CASGSRDRDTDTQYF. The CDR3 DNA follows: TGTGCCAGCGGATCACGGGACAGGGACACAGATACGCAGTATTTT.

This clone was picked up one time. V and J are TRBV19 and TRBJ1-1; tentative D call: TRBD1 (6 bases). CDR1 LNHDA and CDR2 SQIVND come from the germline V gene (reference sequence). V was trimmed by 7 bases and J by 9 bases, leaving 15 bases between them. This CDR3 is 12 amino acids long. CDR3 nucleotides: TGTGCCAGTAATAAGGGGGTAGGGAAAGCTTTCTTT. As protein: CASNKGVGKAFF.

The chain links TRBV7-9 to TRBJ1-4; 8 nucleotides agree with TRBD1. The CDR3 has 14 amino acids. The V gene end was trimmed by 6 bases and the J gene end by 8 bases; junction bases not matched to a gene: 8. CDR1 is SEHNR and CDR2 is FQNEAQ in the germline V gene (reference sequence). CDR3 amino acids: CASSQQGGLEKLFF. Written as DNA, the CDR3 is TGTGCCAGCAGTCAACAGGGGGGGTTGGAAAAACTGTTTTTT.

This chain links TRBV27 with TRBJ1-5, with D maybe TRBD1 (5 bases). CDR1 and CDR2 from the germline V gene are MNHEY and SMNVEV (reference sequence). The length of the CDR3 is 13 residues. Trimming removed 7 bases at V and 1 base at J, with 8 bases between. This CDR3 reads CASNAGSNQPQHF. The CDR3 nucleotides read TGTGCCAGCAACGCAGGGAGCAATCAGCCCCAGCATTTT.

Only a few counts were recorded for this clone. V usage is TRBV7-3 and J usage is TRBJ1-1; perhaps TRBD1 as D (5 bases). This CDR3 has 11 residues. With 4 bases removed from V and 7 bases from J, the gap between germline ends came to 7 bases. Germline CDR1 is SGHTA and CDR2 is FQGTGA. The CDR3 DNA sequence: TGTGCCAGCAGCTCCGGGGGTGAAGCTTTCTTT. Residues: CASSSGGEAFF.

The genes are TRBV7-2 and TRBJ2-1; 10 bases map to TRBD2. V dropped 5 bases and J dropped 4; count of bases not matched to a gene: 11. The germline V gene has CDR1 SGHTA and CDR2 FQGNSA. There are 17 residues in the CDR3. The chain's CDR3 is CASSARGAGGQYNEQFF. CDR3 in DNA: TGTGCCAGCAGCGCCCGGGGAGCGGGGGGGCAGTACAATGAGCAGTTCTTC.

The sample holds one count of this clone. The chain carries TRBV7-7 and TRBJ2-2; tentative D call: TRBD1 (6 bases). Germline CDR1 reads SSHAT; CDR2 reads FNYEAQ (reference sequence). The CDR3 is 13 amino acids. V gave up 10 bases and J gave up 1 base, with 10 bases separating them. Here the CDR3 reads CATRGGNTGELFF. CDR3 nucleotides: TGTGCCACCAGAGGGGGGAACACCGGGGAGCTGTTTTTT.

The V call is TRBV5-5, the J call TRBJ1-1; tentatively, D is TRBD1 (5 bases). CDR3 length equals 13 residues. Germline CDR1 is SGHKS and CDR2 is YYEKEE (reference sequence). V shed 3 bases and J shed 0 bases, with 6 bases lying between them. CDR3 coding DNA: TGTGCCAGCAGCTGGGACTTGAACACTGAAGCTTTCTTT. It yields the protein CASSWDLNTEAFF. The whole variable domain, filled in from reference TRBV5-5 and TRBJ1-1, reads DAGVTQSPTHLIKTRGQQVTLRCSPISGHKSVSWYQQVLGQGPQFIFQYYEKEERGRGNFPDRFSARQFPNYSSELNVNALLLGDSALYLCASSWDLNTEAFFGQGTRLTVV.

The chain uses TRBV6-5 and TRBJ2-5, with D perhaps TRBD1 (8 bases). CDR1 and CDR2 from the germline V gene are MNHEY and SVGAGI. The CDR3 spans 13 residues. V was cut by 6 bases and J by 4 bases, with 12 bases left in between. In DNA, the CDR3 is TGTGCCAGCAGCACAGGGGGGGGAGAGACCCAGTACTTC. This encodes CASSTGGGETQYF.

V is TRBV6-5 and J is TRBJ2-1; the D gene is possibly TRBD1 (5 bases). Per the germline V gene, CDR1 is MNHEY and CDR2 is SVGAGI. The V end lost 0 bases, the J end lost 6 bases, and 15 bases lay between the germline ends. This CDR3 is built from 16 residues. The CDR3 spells CASSYSGALAGNEQFF. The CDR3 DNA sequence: TGTGCCAGCAGTTACTCTGGGGCCCTCGCTGGCAATGAGCAGTTCTTC.

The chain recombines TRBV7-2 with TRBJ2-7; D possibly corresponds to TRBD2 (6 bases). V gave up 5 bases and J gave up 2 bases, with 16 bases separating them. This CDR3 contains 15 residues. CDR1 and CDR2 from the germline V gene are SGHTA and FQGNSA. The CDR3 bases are TGTGCCAGCAGCCTCGGAGCTAGCGCTACCTACGAGCAGTACTTC. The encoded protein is CASSLGASATYEQYF. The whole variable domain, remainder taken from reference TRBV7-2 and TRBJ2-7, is GAGVSQSPSNKVTEKGKDVELRCDPISGHTALYWYRQSLGQGLEFLIYFQGNSAPDKSGLPSDRFSAERTGGSVSTLTIQRTQQEDSAVYLCASSLGASATYEQYFGPGTRLTVT.

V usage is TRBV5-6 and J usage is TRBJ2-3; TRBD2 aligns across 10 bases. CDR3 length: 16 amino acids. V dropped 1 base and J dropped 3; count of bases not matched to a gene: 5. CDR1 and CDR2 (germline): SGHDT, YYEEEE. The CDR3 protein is CASSLFLAGETDTQYF. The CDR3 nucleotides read TGTGCCAGCAGCTTGTTCCTAGCGGGGGAAACAGATACGCAGTATTTT.

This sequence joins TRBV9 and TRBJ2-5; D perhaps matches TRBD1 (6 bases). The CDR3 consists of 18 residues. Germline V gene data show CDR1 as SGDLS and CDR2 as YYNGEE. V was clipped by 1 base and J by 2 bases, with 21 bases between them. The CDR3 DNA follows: TGTGCCAGCAGCGTAAGTGGTGCTACGACAGGTTTACAAGAGACCCAGTACTTC. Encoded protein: CASSVSGATTGLQETQYF.

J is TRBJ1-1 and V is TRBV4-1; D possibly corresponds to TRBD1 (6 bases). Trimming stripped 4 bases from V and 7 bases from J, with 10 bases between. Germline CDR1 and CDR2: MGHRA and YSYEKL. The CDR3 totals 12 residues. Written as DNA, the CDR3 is TGCGCCAGCAGCCCAACGGACAGTGAAGCTTTCTTT. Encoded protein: CASSPTDSEAFF.

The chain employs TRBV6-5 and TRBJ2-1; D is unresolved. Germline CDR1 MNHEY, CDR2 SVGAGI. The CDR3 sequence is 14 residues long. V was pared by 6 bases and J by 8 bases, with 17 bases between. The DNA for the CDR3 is TGTGCCAGCAGCCCCCACGCCAGTCCCCATGAGCAGTTCTTC. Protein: CASSPHASPHEQFF.

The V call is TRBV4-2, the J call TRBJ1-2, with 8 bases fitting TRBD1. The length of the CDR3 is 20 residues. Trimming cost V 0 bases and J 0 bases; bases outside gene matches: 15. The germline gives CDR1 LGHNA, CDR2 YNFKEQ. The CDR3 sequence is CASSQDGGQVISTANYGYTF. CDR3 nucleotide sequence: TGTGCCAGCAGCCAAGATGGGGGACAGGTCATATCCACAGCTAACTATGGCTACACCTTC.

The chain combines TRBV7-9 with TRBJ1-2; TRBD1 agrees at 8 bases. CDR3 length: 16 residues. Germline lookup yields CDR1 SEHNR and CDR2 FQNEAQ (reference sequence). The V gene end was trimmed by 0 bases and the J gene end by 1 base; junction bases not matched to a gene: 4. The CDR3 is CASSLARTGFNYGYTF. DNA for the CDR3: TGTGCCAGCAGCTTAGCCAGGACAGGGTTTAACTATGGCTACACCTTC.